This T cell receptor beta chain was captured in a study of blood T cells in healthy people across ages (dated by TCRdb to about 2015). As for the study more broadly: In model experiments, roughly one uniquely barcoded TCR beta cDNA molecule per two T cells was captured by template switching. Using the same blood draw, the study looked at two additional independent replicas of 1 million unique cDNA reads for two donors, one aged 18 to 30 and the other aged 80 or older. The donors were divided into four age groups: young (average approximately 15 years), middle-aged (about 40), aged (roughly 60) and long-lived (nearly 85). To track age-related changes in TCR beta repertoire diversity, the study relied on deep sequencing normalized with unique cDNA molecular identifiers. To avoid experimental bias, donors of different ages were spread randomly across the sequencing lanes. General findings and caveats noted by the study authors: Compared with the aged group, the long-lived group had more naive CD4+ T cells, fewer expanded clones and increased TCR diversity, a pattern suggesting age selection. Observed TCR beta diversity per million T cells fell roughly linearly with age, and a significant reduction was already apparent by age approximately 41. There was a strong correlation between observed TCR beta diversity and the percentage of naive T cells measured by flow cytometry. Donor CMV infection status was unknown, potentially confounding age-related changes in expanded clonotypes. Estimates of total diversity based on one million sequenced T cells were considered lower bounds and underestimates. Since profiling was done on bulk unsorted PBMCs, naive and antigen-experienced compartments could not be conclusively compared.

The method was 5' RACE. Sequencing relied on an Illumina HiSeq 2500. The second PCR ran for roughly 7 to 11 cycles and used a J-beta primer mix along with a sample-barcoded 5' primer. A template-switch 5' adaptor carrying 12 random nucleotides introduced a unique molecular identifier onto each TCR beta cDNA molecule. Each sample yielded at least 2.5 million CDR3-containing paired-end reads. First-strand cDNA synthesis was performed from all RNA using the Mint cDNA synthesis kit, with priming by a TRBC-specific oligonucleotide. After uracil-DNA glycosylase treatment, a first 18-cycle PCR used universal primers M1SS and BC2_uni_R on all cDNA. The study's processing was this. Normalization of each sample was performed by random selection of 1 million high-quality reads, each carrying a distinct molecular identifier. Reads with shared molecular identifiers were discarded instead of being binned into consensus sequences. MiTCR, run with a Q25 quality threshold and the strictest error-elimination algorithm, handled CDR3 identification, clonotype clustering and error correction. A nonparametric unseen species model with Euler transformation was used to estimate a lower bound on total TCR beta diversity. TCRdb reanalyzed the raw reads on its own, using fastp at Q25 for trimming and MiXCR for clone calling, and kept in-frame beta chains. CDR3 protein duplicates are merged, each entry listing the most common genes and DNA. These V and J calls derive from TCRdb rather than the authors' analysis. Here the sample has over 1.5 million distinct CDR3 sequences; 40% to 55% occur a single time. The ten largest make up less than 2.5% of the sample.

As for this clonotype: Its cognate antigen has yet to be identified. Per-base quality was not reported, and no clone a single base away is much larger than it.

Donors were under 40 systemically healthy Caucasian individuals from Russia aged roughly 6 to 95 years. Each donor gave ten milliliters of peripheral blood, drawn into EDTA-treated Vacutainer tubes. Ficoll-Paque density-gradient centrifugation was used to isolate PBMCs, with at least 7 million per sample. Total RNA was extracted from PBMCs with Trizol reagent, with at least 6 micrograms obtained per sample. The percentages of naive CD45RAhigh/CD27high T cells were determined by flow cytometry on a PBMC aliquot from every donor. CDR1 and CDR2 (SGHDT, YYEEEE) derive from the germline V gene. V loses 3 bases at its end and J loses 1 base; junction bases beyond the gene matches: 4. The CDR3 starts with the cysteine, ends with the phenylalanine, and has 16 residues. The read is trimmed to its CDR3 DNA, 48 bases read in frame from base 1.

The sequence was obtained from a woman aged 40 to 49 in good health. The source material was blood. The chain uses TRBV5-6 and TRBJ2-5, and TRBD2 aligns with 12 junction nucleotides. The CDR3 protein: CASSSTSGGSQETQYF. The DNA sequence is as follows: TGTGCCAGCAGCTCAACTAGCGGGGGGTCCCAAGAGACCCAGTACTTC.